There are a few counts of the clone carrying this T cell receptor beta chain. The entry originates in a study of T-cell reconstitution after alpha-beta-depleted transplantation in children. V was pared by 1 base and J by 4 bases, with 4 bases of the junction left unmatched. Germline-derived CDR1 and CDR2 are DFQATT and SNEGSKA (reference sequence). The CDR3 has 14 residues. Researchers prepared the TCRbeta library using unique molecular identifiers, the study reports. MiXCR was run by TCRdb on the PCR reads, yielding one entry per CDR3 protein. The sample shows over 400,000 distinct CDR3 sequences, about 12% of them seen only once.

The sequences come from PBMCs from the stem cell graft donor, collected from the stem cell graft. The V and J genes are TRBV20-1 and TRBJ2-1; 7 nucleotides agree with TRBD2. This TCR was recovered from a human donor who donated a stem cell graft to a child with combined immunodeficiency. The CDR3: CSARVRAGYNEQFF. The CDR3 DNA sequence: TGCAGTGCTAGAGTCCGAGCGGGGTACAATGAGCAGTTCTTC.